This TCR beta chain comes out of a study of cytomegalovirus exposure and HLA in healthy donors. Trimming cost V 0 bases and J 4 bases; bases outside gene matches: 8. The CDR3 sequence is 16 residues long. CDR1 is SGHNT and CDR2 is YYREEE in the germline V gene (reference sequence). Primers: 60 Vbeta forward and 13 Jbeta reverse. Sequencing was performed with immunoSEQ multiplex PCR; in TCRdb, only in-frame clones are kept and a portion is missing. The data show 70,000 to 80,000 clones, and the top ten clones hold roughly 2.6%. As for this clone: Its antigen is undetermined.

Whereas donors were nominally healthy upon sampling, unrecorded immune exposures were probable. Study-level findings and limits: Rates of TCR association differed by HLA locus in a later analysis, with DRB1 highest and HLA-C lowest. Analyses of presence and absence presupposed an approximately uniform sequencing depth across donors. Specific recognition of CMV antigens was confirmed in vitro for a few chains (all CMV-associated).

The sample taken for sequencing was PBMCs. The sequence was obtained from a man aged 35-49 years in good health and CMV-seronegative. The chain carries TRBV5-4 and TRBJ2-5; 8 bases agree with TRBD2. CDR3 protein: CASSLGRGGGIETQYF. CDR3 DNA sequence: TGTGCCAGCAGCTTGGGACGAGGCGGGGGGATAGAGACCCAGTACTTC.